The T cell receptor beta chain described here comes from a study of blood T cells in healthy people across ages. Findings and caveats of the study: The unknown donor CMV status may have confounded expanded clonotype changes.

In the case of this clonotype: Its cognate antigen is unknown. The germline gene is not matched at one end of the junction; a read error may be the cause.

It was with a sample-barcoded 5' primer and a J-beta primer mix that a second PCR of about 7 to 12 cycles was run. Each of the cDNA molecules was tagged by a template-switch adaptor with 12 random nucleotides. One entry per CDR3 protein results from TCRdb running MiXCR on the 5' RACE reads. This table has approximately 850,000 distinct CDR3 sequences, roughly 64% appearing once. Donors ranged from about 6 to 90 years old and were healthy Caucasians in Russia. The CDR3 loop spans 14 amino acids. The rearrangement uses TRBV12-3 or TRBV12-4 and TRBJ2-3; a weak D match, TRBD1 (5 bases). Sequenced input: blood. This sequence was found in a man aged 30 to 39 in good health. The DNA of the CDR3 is TGTGCCAGCACCTTCAGACAGACCACAGATGCGCAGTATTTT. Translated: CASTFRQTTDAQYF.